The subject of this entry is one T cell receptor beta chain. These data are taken from a study of cytomegalovirus exposure and HLA in healthy donors. PCR employed 60 Vbeta and 13 Jbeta primers. Data came from immunoSEQ multiplex PCR; TCRdb stores just in-frame clones and leaves some out. Of 150,000 or so clones listed, approximately 71% are singletons. V trimming: 7 bases; J trimming: 6 bases; junction bases outside the gene matches: 14. The CDR3 is 15 residues long. CDR1 is SQVTM, CDR2 ANQGSEA, per germline. Sequenced sample: PBMCs. The V call is TRBV29-1, the J call TRBJ2-1; TRBD1 aligns across 8 bases. The receptor was isolated from a girl aged 10 to 17 in good health and CMV-seronegative. This CDR3 reads CSAIRSQGVGNEQFF. CDR3 bases: TGCAGCGCCATTCGGTCACAGGGGGTAGGCAATGAGCAGTTCTTC.